Shown below are 5 T cell receptor beta chains from a single sample sequenced in a study of technical replicates of blood from several donors. Using immunoSEQ multiplex PCR, the repertoire was profiled, and TCRdb retains in-frame clones only, with some absent. The sample lists some 80,000 clones, over 75% seen once, with roughly 0.4% in the top ten. The sample comprised T cells isolated from PBMCs. All receptors derive from a human donor in good health.

V and J are TRBV28 and TRBJ2-7; weak D call: TRBD1 (6 bases). The germline CDR1 and CDR2 sequences are MDHEN and SYDVKM. The V gene lost 7 bases and the J gene lost 2 bases, with 9 bases spanning the gap. This CDR3 spans 12 amino acids. CDR3 coding DNA: TGTGCCAGCAAGAGGGACACCTACGAGCAGTACTTC. This encodes CASKRDTYEQYF.

V is TRBV29-1 and J is TRBJ2-5; 11 nucleotides match TRBD1. From germline, CDR1 is SQVTM and CDR2 ANQGSEA. This CDR3 comprises 14 residues. Trimming cost V 6 bases and J 5 bases; bases outside gene matches: 8. This CDR3 reads CSVEDRGRRETQYF. The CDR3 DNA reads as TGCAGCGTGGAGGACAGGGGGCGCCGGGAGACCCAGTACTTC. Filled out from reference TRBV29-1 and TRBJ2-5, the complete variable domain reads SAVISQKPSRDICQRGTSLTIQCQVDSQVTMMFWYRQQPGQSLTLIATANQGSEATYESGFVIDKFPISRPNLTFSTLTVSNMSPEDSSIYLCSVEDRGRRETQYFGPGTRLLVL.

The rearrangement joins TRBV14 to TRBJ2-2, with no clear D. V was pared by 4 bases and J by 0 bases, with 6 bases between. The germline V gene has CDR1 SGHDN and CDR2 FVKESK. This CDR3 is 14 amino acids long. CDR3 in DNA: TGTGCCAGCAGCCTCTTATCGAACACCGGGGAGCTGTTTTTT. Protein product: CASSLLSNTGELFF. The whole variable domain, filled in from reference TRBV14 and TRBJ2-2, reads EAGVTQFPSHSVIEKGQTVTLRCDPISGHDNLYWYRRVMGKEIKFLLHFVKESKQDESGMPNNRFLAERTGGTYSTLKVQPAELEDSGVYFCASSLLSNTGELFFGEGSRLTVL.

V is TRBV30 and J is TRBJ2-5; D might be TRBD2 (6 bases). The CDR3 sequence is 14 residues long. Germline CDR1 reads GTSNPN; CDR2 reads SVGIG (reference sequence). Trimming shortened V by 1 base and J by 5 bases, and 14 bases separated the two germline ends. In nucleotides, the CDR3 is TGTGCCTGGAGTGGGGGGTCGCGGGGTGAGACCCAGTACTTC. Translated, it gives CAWSGGSRGETQYF.

The chain links TRBV19 to TRBJ1-5, with a weak D call TRBD1 (6 bases). Trimming removed 8 bases at V and 2 bases at J, with 16 bases between. The V gene's germline CDR1 is LNHDA and CDR2 SQIVND (reference sequence). The CDR3 loop spans 15 amino acids. The CDR3 loop reads CASDDWAGGNQPQHF. The CDR3 DNA sequence: TGTGCCAGTGACGATTGGGCAGGGGGCAATCAGCCCCAGCATTTT. Using reference TRBV19 and TRBJ1-5 for the parts outside the CDR3, the full variable domain is DGGITQSPKYLFRKEGQNVTLSCEQNLNHDAMYWYRQDPGQGLRLIYYSQIVNDFQKGDIAEGYSVSREKKESFPLTVTSAQKNPTAFYLCASDDWAGGNQPQHFGDGTRLSIL.